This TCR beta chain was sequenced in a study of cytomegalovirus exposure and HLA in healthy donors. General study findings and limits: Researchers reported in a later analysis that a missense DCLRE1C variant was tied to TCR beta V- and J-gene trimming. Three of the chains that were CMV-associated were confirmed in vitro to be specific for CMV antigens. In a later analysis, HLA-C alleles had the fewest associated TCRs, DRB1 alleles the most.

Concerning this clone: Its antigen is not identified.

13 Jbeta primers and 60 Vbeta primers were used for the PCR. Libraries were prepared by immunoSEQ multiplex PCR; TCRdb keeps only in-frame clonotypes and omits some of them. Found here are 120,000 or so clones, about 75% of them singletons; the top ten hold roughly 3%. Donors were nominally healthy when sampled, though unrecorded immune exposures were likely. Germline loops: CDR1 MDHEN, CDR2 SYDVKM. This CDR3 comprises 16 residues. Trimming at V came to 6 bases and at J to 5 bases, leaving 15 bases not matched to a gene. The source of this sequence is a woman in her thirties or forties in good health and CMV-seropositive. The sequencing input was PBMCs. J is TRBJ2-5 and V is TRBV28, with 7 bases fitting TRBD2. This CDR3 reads CASRNTGRNHGETQYF. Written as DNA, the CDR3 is TGTGCCAGCAGAAATACCGGGAGGAACCACGGGGAGACCCAGTACTTC.